These 19 T cell receptor beta chains share one sample of origin, sequenced in a study of control samples from healthy donors and cancer patients. Libraries were prepared by immunoSEQ multiplex PCR; TCRdb keeps only in-frame clonotypes and omits some of them. The table includes about 160,000 clones, approximately 94% detected once. Sequencing was performed on blood. These receptors all stem from a young man in good health.

V usage is TRBV7-9 and J usage is TRBJ2-3; no firm D call. CDR1 is SEHNR and CDR2 is FQNEAQ in the germline V gene (reference sequence). The CDR3 has 15 residues. The V end lost 2 bases, the J end lost 2 bases, and 11 bases lay between the germline ends. The CDR3 region is CASSLISEVTDTQYF. CDR3 nucleotides: TGTGCCAGCAGCTTAATCAGCGAAGTCACAGATACGCAGTATTTT.

V gene TRBV28 combines with J gene TRBJ1-6; unclear D gene. V lost 1 base, J lost 9 bases, and 1 base lay in between. Germline V gene sequence: CDR1 MDHEN, CDR2 SYDVKM. This CDR3 spans 11 amino acids. The CDR3 coding sequence is TGTGCCAGCAGTTTATCTTCACCCCTCCACTTT. Its translation: CASSLSSPLHF.

CDR3: CASSQENGNEQFF. In DNA, the CDR3 is TGCGCCAGCAGCCAAGAGAATGGTAATGAGCAGTTCTTC. The chain joins TRBV4-1 to TRBJ2-1; no reliable D call. Trimming cost V 0 bases and J 7 bases, with 7 bases left between them. CDR1 is MGHRA and CDR2 is YSYEKL in the germline V gene. The CDR3 length is 13 residues.

The rearrangement uses TRBV29-1 and TRBJ1-2, with 7 bases fitting TRBD1. Unmatched junction bases numbered 3, after V lost 7 bases and J lost 1 base. Germline V gene sequence: CDR1 SQVTM, CDR2 ANQGSEA. CDR3 length: 12 residues. The CDR3 DNA follows: TGCAGCGCCCAGGGGGTTAACTATGGCTACACCTTC. As protein: CSAQGVNYGYTF.

V gene TRBV4-1 combines with J gene TRBJ2-7, with a tentative D call TRBD2 (6 bases). The CDR3 is made up of 17 amino acids. Germline CDR1 MGHRA, CDR2 YSYEKL. V lost 4 bases to trimming and J lost 0 bases, with 19 bases between them. CDR3 coding DNA: TGCGCCAGCAGCCCTCAGGATGGGGGAGGTAACTCCTACGAGCAGTACTTC. The encoded protein is CASSPQDGGGNSYEQYF.

This clone has a single count. The chain combines TRBV18 with TRBJ2-2; the D gene is possibly TRBD2 (6 bases). The CDR3 contains 14 residues. V was pared by 2 bases and J by 6 bases, with 10 bases between. Germline assignment: CDR1 KGHSH and CDR2 LQKENI. CDR3 sequence reads: CASSPWEAAGELFF. In DNA form, the CDR3 reads TGTGCCAGCTCACCATGGGAGGCCGCCGGGGAGCTGTTTTTT.

A note on this clone: Other DNA variants within this sample encode the same CDR3. The chain joins TRBV13 to TRBJ2-3; D remains unclear. The CDR3 runs to 11 residues. Trimming left V 4 bases short and J 3 bases short, with 2 bases between. Germline CDR1 is PRHDT and CDR2 is FYEKMQ (reference sequence). As DNA, the CDR3 is TGTGCCAGCAGCTCTACAGATACGCAGTATTTT. It codes for CASSSTDTQYF.

Points on this clone: The same CDR3 can be traced to other DNA sequences in this sample. The chain uses TRBV5-1 and TRBJ1-1; 7 nucleotides agree with TRBD1. The CDR3 consists of 13 residues. Germline CDR1 SGHRS, CDR2 YFSETQ. Losses at the gene ends were 0 bases for V and 4 bases for J; bases not matched to a gene: 0. The CDR3 reads CASSLDRGTEAFF. As DNA, the CDR3 is TGCGCCAGCAGCTTGGACAGGGGCACTGAAGCTTTCTTT.

The gene calls are TRBV7-9 and TRBJ1-1, with TRBD1 as a possible D gene (6 bases). Trimming cost V 4 bases and J 5 bases, with 14 bases left between them. The CDR3 is 14 amino acids. The germline V gene encodes CDR1 SEHNR and CDR2 FQNEAQ (reference sequence). The CDR3 reads CASSWEGVPTEAFF. The CDR3 DNA follows: TGTGCCAGCAGCTGGGAGGGGGTCCCTACTGAAGCTTTCTTT. The variable domain in full, with the rest retrieved from reference TRBV7-9 and TRBJ1-1, is DTGVSQNPRHKITKRGQNVTFRCDPISEHNRLYWYRQTLGQGPEFLTYFQNEAQLEKSRLLSDRFSAERPKGSFSTLEIQRTEQGDSAMYLCASSWEGVPTEAFFGQGTRLTVV.

The chain has TRBV9 and TRBJ1-4, with a tentative D call TRBD1 (5 bases). CDR1 and CDR2 (germline): SGDLS, YYNGEE. This CDR3 is built from 16 residues. Trimming took 0 bases from V and 8 from J, leaving 17 bases between them. This CDR3 reads CASSVGVFTAGEKLFF. The CDR3 coding sequence is TGTGCCAGCAGCGTAGGTGTCTTCACGGCAGGGGAAAAACTGTTTTTT. Drawing the rest from reference TRBV9 and TRBJ1-4, the complete variable domain is DSGVTQTPKHLITATGQRVTLRCSPRSGDLSVYWYQQSLDQGLQFLIQYYNGEERAKGNILERFSAQQFPDLHSELNLSSLELGDSALYFCASSVGVFTAGEKLFFGSGTQLSVL.

V is TRBV7-8 and J is TRBJ1-6; maybe TRBD1 (6 bases). V was shortened by 7 bases and J by 4 bases, with 11 bases between the two germline ends. The germline CDR1 and CDR2 sequences are SGHVS and FQNEAQ. CDR3 size: 14 residues. CDR3 nucleotides: TGTGCCAGCAACCATCAGGGGTATAATTCACCCCTCCACTTT. As protein: CASNHQGYNSPLHF.

This sequence joins TRBV9 and TRBJ1-1; tentatively, D is TRBD1 (5 bases). V was trimmed by 0 bases and J by 5 bases, leaving 11 bases between them. In germline, CDR1 is SGDLS, CDR2 YYNGEE. The length of the CDR3 is 14 residues. CDR3: CASSVGGDSTEAFF. CDR3 nucleotides: TGTGCCAGCAGCGTAGGTGGGGACTCTACTGAAGCTTTCTTT.

The chain is built from TRBV3-1 (or the pseudogene TRBV3-2) and TRBJ2-1; 8 bases align to TRBD2. CDR3 size: 15 residues. The V gene's germline CDR1 is LGHDT and CDR2 YNNKEL (reference sequence). The V and J ends lost 4 bases and 3 bases, in that order; junction bases with no gene match: 5. The CDR3 is CASSLSGDFYNEQFF. DNA for the CDR3: TGTGCCAGCAGCCTTAGCGGGGACTTCTACAATGAGCAGTTCTTC.

The chain recombines TRBV7-8 with TRBJ1-3; TRBD1 is a possible D gene (6 bases). The length of the CDR3 is 14 residues. Germline CDR1 and CDR2: SGHVS and FQNEAQ. Trimming took off 5 bases at V and 3 bases at J, with 11 bases between the two ends. In DNA, the CDR3 is TGTGCCAGCAGCAACGGACAGTTTGGAAACACCATATATTTT. Translation: CASSNGQFGNTIYF.

This rearrangement joins TRBV13 to TRBJ1-1; D gene ambiguous. CDR1 and CDR2 from the germline V gene are PRHDT and FYEKMQ (reference sequence). The CDR3 has 13 residues. Trimming removed 1 base from V and 8 bases from J, with 11 bases in between. The CDR3 nucleotides are TGTGCCAGCAGCTTAGACATCGGAACCGAAGCTTTCTTT. It specifies CASSLDIGTEAFF. Filled out from reference TRBV13 and TRBJ1-1, the complete variable domain reads AAGVIQSPRHLIKEKRETATLKCYPIPRHDTVYWYQQGPGQDPQFLISFYEKMQSDKGSIPDRFSAQQFSDYHSELNMSSLELGDSALYFCASSLDIGTEAFFGQGTRLTVV.

J is TRBJ2-3 and V is TRBV5-5, with TRBD2 matching 8 bases. The length of the CDR3 is 15 residues. V shed 5 bases, J shed 8 bases, and the junction held 13 bases outside the gene matches. Germline CDR1 is SGHKS and CDR2 is YYEKEE (reference sequence). CDR3 sequence: CASRRGAGVGGTQYF. CDR3 in DNA: TGTGCCAGCAGGCGGGGAGCGGGGGTTGGCGGTACGCAGTATTTT.

V usage is TRBV7-8 and J usage is TRBJ2-5; 11 bases are shared with TRBD2. The junction had 13 bases not matched to a gene; V was cut back by 3 bases and J by 1 base. The germline CDR1 and CDR2 sequences are SGHVS and FQNEAQ. The CDR3 covers 19 residues. The DNA of the CDR3 is TGTGCCAGCAGCTTCGCCGGGACAGCTAGCGGGGGGTCCCAAGAGACCCAGTACTTC. It specifies CASSFAGTASGGSQETQYF.

This chain connects TRBV6-5 to TRBJ2-2, with D perhaps TRBD2 (5 bases). The CDR3 covers 15 residues. Per the germline V gene, CDR1 is MNHEY and CDR2 is SVGAGI. Trimming pared 4 bases from V and 8 bases from J, leaving 17 bases between. CDR3 bases: TGTGCCAGCAGTTCCCTCCGTAGCGCCGCGGGGGAGCTGTTTTTT. Translated: CASSSLRSAAGELFF.

This chain links TRBV3-1 (or the pseudogene TRBV3-2) with TRBJ2-4, with D unresolved. Per the germline V gene, CDR1 is LGHDT and CDR2 is YNNKEL (reference sequence). V lost 1 base, J lost 1 base, and 8 bases lay in between. CDR3 length equals 15 residues. The CDR3 here is CASSQVVGAKNIQYF. CDR3 in DNA: TGTGCCAGCAGCCAAGTAGTTGGGGCCAAAAACATTCAGTACTTC.